One sample yielded the 22 T cell receptor beta chains listed below, sequenced in a study of shared clonotypes between healthy human individuals. Using immunoSEQ multiplex PCR, the repertoire was profiled, and TCRdb retains in-frame clones only, with some absent. This table holds 2,500,000 or so clones, 93% found once. Sequenced input: naive CD4+ T cells from PBMCs. Subset meaning: CD45RA+ positively selected. All receptors derive from a man aged 18-30 years in good health. Some clones in this sample may be carry-over from other donors' samples.

This chain uses TRBV7-9 with TRBJ2-3; 7 nucleotides match TRBD1. The CDR3 length is 14 residues. V trimming: 2 bases; J trimming: 6 bases; junction bases outside the gene matches: 5. Germline lookup yields CDR1 SEHNR and CDR2 FQNEAQ (reference sequence). The chain's CDR3 is CASSLRGGRDTQYF. The DNA of the CDR3 is TGTGCCAGCAGCTTACGAGGGGGCCGGGATACGCAGTATTTT.

With regard to this clone: Different DNA sequences within this sample yield the same CDR3. V usage is TRBV6-1 and J usage is TRBJ2-1; 11 bases are shared with TRBD2. The CDR3 loop spans 14 amino acids. The junction had 1 base not matched to a gene; V was cut back by 6 bases and J by 3 bases. The germline V gene encodes CDR1 MNHNS and CDR2 SASEGT. Here the CDR3 DNA reads TGTGCCAGCAGAGGACTAGCGGGCTACAATGAGCAGTTCTTC. Protein sequence: CASRGLAGYNEQFF.

The chain links TRBV7-9 to TRBJ2-5; D gene uncertain. The V and J ends lost 2 bases and 5 bases respectively, with 12 bases between them. Per germline, CDR1 SEHNR and CDR2 FQNEAQ (reference sequence). This CDR3 region has 14 residues. In nucleotides, the CDR3 is TGTGCCAGCAGCTTACCGGCGGTTCCGGAGACCCAGTACTTC. Translated: CASSLPAVPETQYF.

The chain couples TRBV29-1 to TRBJ1-1; D might be TRBD1 (5 bases). The CDR3 sequence is 12 residues long. Trimming stripped 7 bases from V and 6 bases from J, with 15 bases between. CDR1 SQVTM and CDR2 ANQGSEA come from the germline V gene. The CDR3 loop reads CSAAGSVPEAFF. CDR3 in DNA: TGCAGCGCCGCAGGGTCTGTCCCTGAAGCTTTCTTT. The variable domain in full, completed from reference TRBV29-1 and TRBJ1-1, reads SAVISQKPSRDICQRGTSLTIQCQVDSQVTMMFWYRQQPGQSLTLIATANQGSEATYESGFVIDKFPISRPNLTFSTLTVSNMSPEDSSIYLCSAAGSVPEAFFGQGTRLTVV.

This rearrangement joins TRBV28 to TRBJ2-1; 7 bases agree with TRBD1. The CDR3 sequence is 17 residues long. With 5 bases clipped from V and 0 bases from J, the junction kept 10 bases outside the gene matches. Germline CDR1 and CDR2: MDHEN and SYDVKM. The CDR3 DNA reads as TGTGCCAGCAGTGCCGCGACAGGGCTGAGCTCCTACAATGAGCAGTTCTTC. It codes for CASSAATGLSSYNEQFF. Full variable domain (remainder filled in from reference TRBV28 and TRBJ2-1): DVKVTQSSRYLVKRTGEKVFLECVQDMDHENMFWYRQDPGLGLRLIYFSYDVKMKEKGDIPEGYSVSREKKERFSLILESASTNQTSMYLCASSAATGLSSYNEQFFGPGTRLTVL.

The V call is TRBV6-1, the J call TRBJ2-5; 7 bases map to TRBD1. Losses at the gene ends were 1 base for V and 8 bases for J; bases not matched to a gene: 7. Germline V CDR1 and CDR2: MNHNS, SASEGT. The CDR3 has 14 residues. For the CDR3, the DNA is TGTGCCAGCAGTGAAGGGGGACAGCCCTTAACCCAGTACTTC. This translates into CASSEGGQPLTQYF.

J is TRBJ2-7 and V is TRBV11-1; possibly TRBD2 for D (6 bases). Germline CDR1 and CDR2: SGHAT and FQDESV (reference sequence). The CDR3 is 16 amino acids. The germline V and J ends were trimmed by 6 bases and 3 bases, with 21 bases remaining between them. The CDR3 region is CASSNYPPRDGYEQYF. CDR3 coding DNA: TGTGCCAGCAGTAACTACCCACCGCGGGACGGCTACGAGCAGTACTTC. Variable domain in full (rest from reference TRBV11-1 and TRBJ2-7): EAEVAQSPRYKITEKSQAVAFWCDPISGHATLYWYRQILGQGPELLVQFQDESVVDDSQLPKDRFSAERLKGVDSTLKIQPAELGDSAMYLCASSNYPPRDGYEQYFGPGTRLTVT.

V and J are TRBV28 and TRBJ1-1; D perhaps matches TRBD1 (5 bases). CDR3 length equals 15 residues. Between the trimmed V and J ends, which lost 7 bases and 5 bases, there was a span of 20 bases. Germline values: CDR1 MDHEN, CDR2 SYDVKM. This CDR3 is CASNPPGREGTEAFF. Here the CDR3 DNA reads TGTGCCAGCAATCCACCCGGTAGGGAGGGGACTGAAGCTTTCTTT. Combining the CDR3 with reference TRBV28 and TRBJ1-1 gives the whole variable domain DVKVTQSSRYLVKRTGEKVFLECVQDMDHENMFWYRQDPGLGLRLIYFSYDVKMKEKGDIPEGYSVSREKKERFSLILESASTNQTSMYLCASNPPGREGTEAFFGQGTRLTVV.

A note on this clone: Other DNA sequences within the sample encode an identical CDR3. The J gene is TRBJ2-6, the V gene TRBV7-9; D is unclear. CDR1 is SEHNR, CDR2 FQNEAQ, per germline (reference sequence). V was shortened by 3 bases and J by 4 bases, with 7 bases between the two germline ends. The length of the CDR3 is 14 residues. CDR3 region: CASSLGAGANVLTF. The CDR3 DNA reads as TGTGCCAGCAGCTTGGGCGCCGGGGCCAACGTCCTGACTTTC. Combining the CDR3 with reference TRBV7-9 and TRBJ2-6 gives the whole variable domain DTGVSQNPRHKITKRGQNVTFRCDPISEHNRLYWYRQTLGQGPEFLTYFQNEAQLEKSRLLSDRFSAERPKGSFSTLEIQRTEQGDSAMYLCASSLGAGANVLTFGAGSRLTVL.

This clone was detected once. The rearrangement uses TRBV6-5 and TRBJ1-1; perhaps TRBD1 as D (5 bases). CDR3 length: 13 amino acids. The V gene lost 6 bases and the J gene lost 6 bases, with 14 bases spanning the gap. Germline values: CDR1 MNHEY, CDR2 SVGAGI. CDR3 residues: CASSEVRGAEAFF. In DNA form, the CDR3 reads TGTGCCAGCAGCGAGGTTCGGGGCGCTGAAGCTTTCTTT.

V gene TRBV5-1 combines with J gene TRBJ1-4; no firm D call. From germline, CDR1 is SGHRS and CDR2 YFSETQ. The CDR3 covers 16 residues. V was cut by 0 bases and J by 14 bases, with 23 bases left in between. The DNA for the CDR3 is TGCGCCAGCAGCTTGGTCGCGGCCTCGGATGAAAATAGGCTGTTTTTT. It specifies CASSLVAASDENRLFF.

This CDR3 reads CASSLEGDHYGYTF. CDR3 coding DNA: TGTGCCAGCAGTTTGGAAGGGGACCACTATGGCTACACCTTC. This chain links TRBV28 with TRBJ1-2; a weak D match, TRBD1 (5 bases). V was shortened by 3 bases and J by 3 bases, with 11 bases between the two germline ends. This CDR3 is 14 amino acids long. Germline CDR1 and CDR2: MDHEN and SYDVKM.

Comment on this clone: This specimen includes other DNA sequences encoding the same CDR3. DNA of the CDR3: TGTGCCAGCTCACCGGGACTAGCGGGAGTCACAGATACGCAGTATTTT. It yields the protein CASSPGLAGVTDTQYF. The V and J genes are TRBV18 and TRBJ2-3, with 14 bases lining up with TRBD2. Germline V gene lookup returns CDR1 KGHSH and CDR2 LQKENI. The CDR3 is 16 residues long. V was clipped by 3 bases and J by 2 bases; unmatched bases: 1.

The gene calls are TRBV6-1 and TRBJ1-5; TRBD1 matches 7 bases. Germline-derived CDR1 and CDR2 are MNHNS and SASEGT. The CDR3 has 15 residues. Trimming cost V 6 bases and J 4 bases; bases outside gene matches: 9. The CDR3 is CASSAGTAPNQPQHF. The DNA of the CDR3 is TGTGCCAGCAGCGCCGGGACAGCTCCTAATCAGCCCCAGCATTTT.

The chain couples TRBV5-1 to TRBJ2-3, with 8 positions matching TRBD2. Unmatched junction bases numbered 7, after V lost 3 bases and J lost 1 base. Germline CDR1 is SGHRS and CDR2 is YFSETQ. The CDR3 has 16 amino acids. CDR3 in amino acids: CASSSSFSGGTDTQYF. The DNA of the CDR3 is TGCGCCAGCAGCTCTAGTTTTAGCGGGGGCACAGATACGCAGTATTTT. Drawing the rest from reference TRBV5-1 and TRBJ2-3, the complete variable domain is KAGVTQTPRYLIKTRGQQVTLSCSPISGHRSVSWYQQTPGQGLQFLFEYFSETQRNKGNFPGRFSGRQFSNSRSEMNVSTLELGDSALYLCASSSSFSGGTDTQYFGPGTRLTVL.

V and J are TRBV29-1 and TRBJ1-1, with 7 positions matching TRBD1. This CDR3 has 12 amino acids. Germline V CDR1 and CDR2: SQVTM, ANQGSEA. The CDR3 coding sequence is TGCAGAGCTCAGGGGGGAGAAGGTGAAGCTTTCTTT. This encodes CRAQGGEGEAFF.

The chain carries TRBV15 and TRBJ2-3, with 10 bases identical to TRBD2. The V gene's germline CDR1 is LNHNV and CDR2 YYDKDF (reference sequence). This CDR3 spans 20 amino acids. V shed 1 base, J shed 1 base, and the junction held 14 bases outside the gene matches. In DNA form, the CDR3 reads TGTGCCACCAGCAGAGCTTTACTAGCGGGACTGGGGGGTGGCACAGATACGCAGTATTTT. Translating it yields CATSRALLAGLGGGTDTQYF.

The J gene is TRBJ2-3, the V gene TRBV7-9; possibly TRBD1 or TRBD2 for D (5 bases each). The CDR3 length is 16 residues. Trimming stripped 6 bases from V and 4 bases from J, with 20 bases between. The germline V gene has CDR1 SEHNR and CDR2 FQNEAQ (reference sequence). In DNA, the CDR3 is TGTGCCAGCAGTTCTACGGGACCACCAACACCAGATACGCAGTATTTT. Protein product: CASSSTGPPTPDTQYF.

The V gene is TRBV28, the J gene TRBJ2-7; D uncertain. CDR1 MDHEN and CDR2 SYDVKM come from the germline V gene. The V end lost 3 bases, the J end lost 6 bases, and 9 bases lay between the germline ends. This CDR3 spans 12 amino acids. CDR3 sequence (DNA): TGTGCCAGCAGTTTCGAGCCTGGCGAGCAGTACTTC. Translated, it gives CASSFEPGEQYF. Looking up the rest from reference TRBV28 and TRBJ2-7 gives the full variable domain: DVKVTQSSRYLVKRTGEKVFLECVQDMDHENMFWYRQDPGLGLRLIYFSYDVKMKEKGDIPEGYSVSREKKERFSLILESASTNQTSMYLCASSFEPGEQYFGPGTRLTVT.

This sequence joins TRBV30 and TRBJ2-5, with TRBD1 matching over 11 bases. From germline, CDR1 is GTSNPN and CDR2 SVGIG (reference sequence). With 1 base clipped from V and 10 bases from J, the junction kept 5 bases outside the gene matches. The CDR3 extends over 13 amino acids. The CDR3, as DNA: TGTGCCTGGAGTGCCGGGGACAGGGGGTTCCAGTACTTC. Amino acids: CAWSAGDRGFQYF.

The chain carries TRBV10-3 and TRBJ2-1; TRBD1 matches at 7 bases. The CDR3 contains 14 residues. The germline V gene encodes CDR1 ENHRY and CDR2 SYGVKD. V was clipped by 3 bases and J by 4 bases; unmatched bases: 3. The CDR3 spells CAISDDREYNEQFF. CDR3 in DNA: TGTGCCATCAGTGACGACAGGGAATACAATGAGCAGTTCTTC.

Remarks on this clone: In the same sample, other DNA sequences code for this CDR3. The V call is TRBV7-9, the J call TRBJ2-3; D remains ambiguous. The V gene lost 1 base and the J gene lost 6 bases, with 11 bases spanning the gap. The CDR3 totals 14 residues. In germline, CDR1 is SEHNR, CDR2 FQNEAQ (reference sequence). The CDR3 DNA is TGTGCCAGCAGCTTAGGATTAGCCTCCGATACGCAGTATTTT. Encoded protein: CASSLGLASDTQYF. Full variable domain (outside the CDR3, taken from reference TRBV7-9 and TRBJ2-3): DTGVSQNPRHKITKRGQNVTFRCDPISEHNRLYWYRQTLGQGPEFLTYFQNEAQLEKSRLLSDRFSAERPKGSFSTLEIQRTEQGDSAMYLCASSLGLASDTQYFGPGTRLTVL.